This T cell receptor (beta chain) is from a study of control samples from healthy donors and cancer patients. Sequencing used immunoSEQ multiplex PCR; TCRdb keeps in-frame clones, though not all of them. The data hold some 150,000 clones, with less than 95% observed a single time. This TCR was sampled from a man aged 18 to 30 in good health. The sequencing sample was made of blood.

The chain's CDR3 is CAWSVFSLKGESQPQHF. In nucleotides, the CDR3 is TGTGCCTGGAGTGTATTCAGTCTGAAGGGGGAGAGTCAGCCCCAGCATTTT. The rearrangement uses TRBV30 and TRBJ1-5; possible D gene TRBD1, 6 bases. The CDR3 has 17 amino acids. Germline V lookup: CDR1 GTSNPN, CDR2 SVGIG (reference sequence). Trimming removed 0 bases at V and 6 bases at J, with 21 bases between.